This T cell receptor (beta chain) was captured by sequencing in a study of monozygotic twins with inflammatory bowel disease. The V gene's germline CDR1 is SGHAT and CDR2 FQNNGV. This CDR3 is built from 13 residues. With the 5' RACE reads reprocessed, TCRdb shows one record per CDR3 protein and no DNA. The sample is made up of a few hundred thousand distinct CDR3 sequences, and the top ten hold 5.6% of it. The V and J genes are TRBV11-2 and TRBJ1-2. Input material: blood. The sequence was collected from a human donor with ulcerative colitis or Crohn's disease, or a healthy co-twin of an affected twin (not recorded which). CDR3 amino acids: CASSLEQSYGYTF.